The 23 T cell receptor beta chains below all came from one sample that was sequenced in a study of shared T cell receptors in the human thymus. Produced via immunoSEQ multiplex PCR; TCRdb's table is partial and in-frame only. The repertoire holds hundreds of thousands of clones, with 70% to 90% as singletons. These data also formed part of another study, on human thymus T cells.

Sequencing was done on a sample of thymocytes. These receptors originate from a boy under three years old with a congenital heart defect.

This chain uses TRBV28 with TRBJ1-5; 7 nucleotides agree with TRBD1. Trimming took 5 bases from V and 3 from J; bases not matched to a gene: 7. This CDR3 comprises 15 residues. Germline values: CDR1 MDHEN, CDR2 SYDVKM. CDR3 DNA sequence: TGTGCCAGCAGTGCCCCGACAGGGCCCAATCAGCCCCAGCATTTT. Residues: CASSAPTGPNQPQHF.

The rearrangement links TRBV19 to TRBJ2-7; TRBD1 aligns across 8 bases. The CDR3 runs to 14 residues. The V gene end was trimmed by 4 bases and the J gene end by 2 bases; junction bases not matched to a gene: 4. Per germline, CDR1 LNHDA and CDR2 SQIVND (reference sequence). The chain's CDR3 is CASSNRQGTYEQYF. For the CDR3, the DNA is TGTGCCAGTAGTAATCGACAGGGGACCTACGAGCAGTACTTC.

The chain uses TRBV14 and TRBJ2-4; 9 bases agree with TRBD2. This CDR3 comprises 17 residues. V trimming: 4 bases; J trimming: 2 bases; junction bases outside the gene matches: 9. CDR1 is SGHDN and CDR2 is FVKESK in the germline V gene. CDR3 nucleotide sequence: TGTGCCAGCAGCCCAAGGGCGGGAGGGCCCCCCAAAAACATTCAGTACTTC. Protein: CASSPRAGGPPKNIQYF.

The chain is built from TRBV7-2 and TRBJ2-7, with 10 bases aligning to TRBD2. This CDR3 is 15 amino acids long. The germline CDR1 and CDR2 sequences are SGHTA and FQGNSA. With 2 bases clipped from V and 4 bases from J, the junction kept 5 bases outside the gene matches. The CDR3 here is CASSLPSGSTYEQYF. The CDR3 region has the DNA TGTGCCAGCAGCTTACCTAGCGGGAGTACTTACGAGCAGTACTTC.

The J gene is TRBJ1-5, the V gene TRBV2; tentatively, D is TRBD1 (5 bases). Trimming took off 0 bases at V and 4 bases at J, with 16 bases between the two ends. Germline CDR1 and CDR2: SNHLY and FYNNEI. CDR3 length: 17 residues. Here the CDR3 reads CASSEAPPGGVNQPQHF. CDR3 DNA sequence: TGTGCCAGCAGTGAAGCGCCTCCCGGGGGGGTAAATCAGCCCCAGCATTTT. The full variable domain, with the rest looked up from reference TRBV2 and TRBJ1-5, is EPEVTQTPSHQVTQMGQEVILRCVPISNHLYFYWYRQILGQKVEFLVSFYNNEISEKSEIFDDQFSVERPDGSNFTLKIRSTKLEDSAMYFCASSEAPPGGVNQPQHFGDGTRLSIL.

This clone came up a few times. This chain joins TRBV10-3 and TRBJ2-1; a weak D match, TRBD1 (6 bases). This CDR3 is built from 14 residues. Per the germline V gene, CDR1 is ENHRY and CDR2 is SYGVKD. V shed 0 bases and J shed 6 bases, with 9 bases lying between them. CDR3 sequence: CAISESTGCNEQFF. For the CDR3, the DNA is TGTGCCATCAGTGAGTCAACAGGGTGCAATGAGCAGTTCTTC.

The J gene is TRBJ2-7, the V gene TRBV6-5; D might be TRBD2 (6 bases). This CDR3 contains 14 residues. The germline CDR1 and CDR2 sequences are MNHEY and SVGAGI. The germline V and J ends were trimmed by 5 bases and 6 bases, with 17 bases remaining between them. The DNA for the CDR3 is TGTGCCAGCAGTCTCACTCGCCTCGGGGGCGAGCAGTACTTC. Translated: CASSLTRLGGEQYF.

This chain links TRBV4-1 with TRBJ1-2; no definite D call. From germline, CDR1 is MGHRA and CDR2 YSYEKL. The CDR3 consists of 17 residues. V was pared by 0 bases and J by 0 bases, with 14 bases between. The CDR3 protein is CASSQDIAFEANYGYTF. CDR3 nucleotide sequence: TGCGCCAGCAGCCAAGATATCGCATTCGAGGCTAACTATGGCTACACCTTC.

This clone came up once. The chain combines TRBV11-3 with TRBJ2-5, with TRBD1 matching over 10 bases. Germline assignment: CDR1 SGHNT and CDR2 YENEEA. The CDR3 has 18 amino acids. Trimming took 4 bases from V and 5 from J; bases not matched to a gene: 16. The DNA of the CDR3 is TGTGCCAGCAGCTACGTTAGTCCCGCCGACAGGGGGCAGGAGACCCAGTACTTC. This translates into CASSYVSPADRGQETQYF.

The rearrangement links TRBV30 to TRBJ2-7, with D possibly being TRBD2 (7 bases). The V gene lost 3 bases and the J gene lost 2 bases, with 20 bases spanning the gap. In germline, CDR1 is GTSNPN, CDR2 SVGIG (reference sequence). The CDR3 loop spans 16 amino acids. As DNA, the CDR3 is TGTGCCTGGAGCTGGCGATGGGGGGGCGAGCCCTACGAGCAGTACTTC. Amino acids: CAWSWRWGGEPYEQYF.

The gene calls are TRBV13 and TRBJ2-3, with 13 bases that match TRBD2. Germline V gene data show CDR1 as PRHDT and CDR2 as FYEKMQ (reference sequence). The V and J ends lost 7 bases and 0 bases, in that order; junction bases with no gene match: 16. The CDR3 contains 20 residues. CDR3 protein: CASTNRLAGGFTPSTDTQYF. CDR3 sequence (DNA): TGTGCCAGCACAAACCGACTAGCGGGGGGCTTCACTCCTAGCACAGATACGCAGTATTTT.

This clone was observed a single time. The V and J genes are TRBV19 and TRBJ2-5; TRBD2 might be the D (5 bases). The J call is doubtful: the DNA matches TRBJ2-7 better. This CDR3 region has 13 residues. The germline V gene has CDR1 LNHDA and CDR2 SQIVND (reference sequence). This CDR3 reads CASSIRDSYEQYF. CDR3 bases: TGTGCCAGTAGTATCCGGGACTCCTACGAGCAGTACTTC.

The chain has TRBV5-1 and TRBJ2-3, with 12 bases matching TRBD2. CDR1 SGHRS and CDR2 YFSETQ come from the germline V gene. CDR3 length equals 19 residues. V was pared by 4 bases and J by 0 bases, with 12 bases of the junction left unmatched. CDR3 protein: CASSPTSGGPILSTDTQYF. The CDR3 DNA sequence: TGCGCCAGCAGCCCGACTAGCGGGGGCCCGATATTAAGCACAGATACGCAGTATTTT.

The chain uses TRBV27 and TRBJ1-6; D call uncertain. In germline, CDR1 is MNHEY, CDR2 SMNVEV (reference sequence). V lost 4 bases and J lost 0, with 16 bases in between. CDR3 length: 18 amino acids. This CDR3 reads CASSSWRDWLSYNSPLHF. For the CDR3, the DNA is TGTGCCAGCAGTTCTTGGAGGGATTGGCTCTCCTATAATTCACCCCTCCACTTT.

This clone was seen more than once but under ten times. The genes are TRBV14 and TRBJ2-7; TRBD1 might be the D (6 bases). V was shortened by 0 bases and J by 8 bases, with 20 bases between the two germline ends. Germline V gives CDR1 SGHDN, CDR2 FVKESK. CDR3 size: 16 residues. Here the CDR3 reads CASSQDRGTDDYKQYF. The CDR3 nucleotides read TGTGCCAGCAGCCAAGATAGGGGGACGGACGATTACAAGCAGTACTTC.

The rearrangement joins TRBV27 to TRBJ2-1; 9 bases fit TRBD2. The CDR3 sequence is 15 residues long. The V gene's germline CDR1 is MNHEY and CDR2 SMNVEV (reference sequence). V shed 5 bases and J 5 bases; nucleotides not matched to a gene: 7. CDR3 sequence (DNA): TGTGCCAGCAGTGCCAACCTAGCGGGGCACAATGAGCAGTTCTTC. Residues: CASSANLAGHNEQFF.

This rearrangement joins TRBV30 to TRBJ2-3; TRBD1 might be the D (6 bases). The CDR3 is 17 residues long. Germline CDR1 is GTSNPN and CDR2 is SVGIG (reference sequence). The V and J ends lost 0 bases and 0 bases respectively, with 16 bases between them. The CDR3 coding sequence is TGTGCCTGGAGTGTATTTGGGACACCGACTAGCACAGATACGCAGTATTTT. This gives the protein CAWSVFGTPTSTDTQYF.

For this clone: One end of the junction varies from germline; a read error may be responsible. V gene TRBV18 combines with J gene TRBJ2-1, with D perhaps TRBD1 (6 bases). The CDR3 contains 16 residues. CDR1 and CDR2 from the germline V gene are KGHSH and LQKENI. In DNA, the CDR3 is TGTGCCAGCTCGCCACTGGCTGATACAGGGATCGATGAGCAGTTCTTC. As protein: CASSPLADTGIDEQFF. Full variable domain (outside the CDR3, taken from reference TRBV18 and TRBJ2-1): NAGVMQNPRHLVRRRGQEARLRCSPMKGHSHVYWYRQLPEEGLKFMVYLQKENIIDESGMPKERFSAEFPKEGPSILRIQQVVRGDSAAYFCASSPLADTGIDEQFFGPGTRLTVL.

J is TRBJ2-4 and V is TRBV19; TRBD2 is a possible D gene (6 bases). CDR1 is LNHDA, CDR2 SQIVND, per germline (reference sequence). The CDR3 runs 15 residues. Between the trimmed V and J ends, which lost 1 base and 1 base, there was a span of 8 bases. The CDR3 spells CASSIAGLAKNIQYF. The CDR3 DNA is TGTGCCAGTAGTATAGCGGGACTTGCCAAAAACATTCAGTACTTC.

V and J are TRBV4-3 and TRBJ2-7; 11 nucleotides line up with TRBD2. V trimming: 0 bases; J trimming: 0 bases; junction bases outside the gene matches: 16. The CDR3 extends over 21 amino acids. CDR1 and CDR2 from the germline V gene are LGHNA and YSLEER. The CDR3 DNA follows: TGCGCCAGCAGCCAAGAGCACAGGGTTCGGACTAGCGGGCCCAACTCCTACGAGCAGTACTTC. Translated, it gives CASSQEHRVRTSGPNSYEQYF.

The chain joins TRBV7-2 to TRBJ2-7, with TRBD1 matching over 9 bases. The CDR3 spans 15 residues. V dropped 1 base and J dropped 4; count of bases not matched to a gene: 5. Germline loops: CDR1 SGHTA, CDR2 FQGNSA. CDR3 residues: CASSLETDRGYEQYF. CDR3 DNA sequence: TGTGCCAGCAGCTTAGAAACGGACAGGGGATACGAGCAGTACTTC.

The chain combines TRBV11-2 with TRBJ2-7, with D possibly TRBD1 on 5 matching bases. The CDR3 is 15 amino acids. The ends were cut back, 0 bases at V and 3 bases at J, with 12 bases in the middle. The germline CDR1 and CDR2 sequences are SGHAT and FQNNGV. In DNA form, the CDR3 reads TGTGCCAGCAGCTTAGAGCCGACAGAGAGCTACGAGCAGTACTTC. It codes for CASSLEPTESYEQYF.

The CDR3 sequence: CASSQEDSGRGSDTQYF. The CDR3 DNA sequence: TGCGCCAGCAGCCAAGAAGACAGCGGGAGGGGATCTGATACGCAGTATTTT. This chain connects TRBV4-1 to TRBJ2-3; 10 bases map to TRBD2. Germline assignment: CDR1 MGHRA and CDR2 YSYEKL. V lost 0 bases, J lost 6 bases, and 9 bases stayed unmatched. The CDR3 contains 17 residues.